This passage covers 17 T cell receptor beta chains from one sample sequenced in a study of blood T cell repertoires in COVID-19. The method was immunoSEQ multiplex PCR; TCRdb's version includes in-frame clones alone and lacks a portion of them. The repertoire holds 140,000 or so clones, with 70% to 85% as singletons. The material sequenced was PBMCs or T cells enriched from blood (not recorded which). All receptors derive from a man aged 45-65 years who had recovered from COVID-19.

The chain combines TRBV10-3 with TRBJ2-7, with 10 bases identical to TRBD1. The CDR3 consists of 14 residues. V dropped 6 bases and J dropped 6; count of bases not matched to a gene: 8. CDR1 and CDR2 from the germline V gene are ENHRY and SYGVKD. This chain's CDR3 is CAIRTGDRGGEQYF. Written as DNA, the CDR3 is TGTGCCATCAGGACGGGGGACAGGGGAGGCGAGCAGTACTTC.

The chain is built from TRBV10-2 and TRBJ2-7; perhaps TRBD2 as D (6 bases). Between the trimmed V and J ends, which lost 6 bases and 1 base, there was a span of 16 bases. Germline CDR1 reads WSHSY; CDR2 reads SAAADI. This CDR3 has 15 amino acids. The CDR3 sequence: CASSPLTGGSYEQYF. The CDR3 DNA follows: TGCGCCAGCAGCCCTCTAACCGGGGGATCCTACGAGCAGTACTTC.

This rearrangement joins TRBV6-2 or TRBV6-3 to TRBJ2-3; a possible D gene is TRBD2 (5 bases). The germline V gene encodes CDR1 MNHEY and CDR2 SVGEGT. V shed 2 bases and J shed 4 bases, with 13 bases lying between them. The CDR3 consists of 15 residues. In DNA, the CDR3 is TGTGCCAGCAGTTACAGGCTAGCTGGCGCAGATACGCAGTATTTT. This translates into CASSYRLAGADTQYF.

This clone was detected only a few times. This chain connects TRBV30 to TRBJ1-1, with D possibly matching TRBD1 (6 bases). The CDR3 spans 14 residues. Germline-derived CDR1 and CDR2 are GTSNPN and SVGIG (reference sequence). Trimming took 4 bases from V and 1 from J, leaving 13 bases between them. CDR3 sequence reads: CAWKGDPENTEAFF. The CDR3 DNA follows: TGTGCCTGGAAGGGGGACCCCGAGAACACTGAAGCTTTCTTT.

The chain joins TRBV10-1 to TRBJ2-7, with 10 nucleotides matching TRBD1. The germline CDR1 and CDR2 sequences are WNHNN and SYGVQD (reference sequence). The ends lost 7 bases at V and 5 bases at J; junction bases unmatched: 17. This CDR3 comprises 17 residues. The CDR3 DNA follows: TGCGCCAGCACCCATACCGGGACAGGGGAGAAGAATGACGAGCAGTACTTC. This codes for CASTHTGTGEKNDEQYF.

The J gene is TRBJ1-1, the V gene TRBV2, with D perhaps matching TRBD1 (5 bases). Germline V gene sequence: CDR1 SNHLY, CDR2 FYNNEI. The V end was cut by 7 bases, the J end by 1 base, with 10 bases between. CDR3 size: 13 residues. The CDR3 region has the DNA TGTGCCAGCACGGGCAGGGCGAACACTGAAGCTTTCTTT. Translating it yields CASTGRANTEAFF.

The chain has TRBV28 and TRBJ2-7; 8 bases agree with TRBD1. After removal of 6 bases from V and 2 bases from J, the junction contained 9 bases not matched to a gene. Germline assignment: CDR1 MDHEN and CDR2 SYDVKM. The CDR3 consists of 15 residues. The CDR3 here is CASRPSDRATYEQYF. Here the CDR3 DNA reads TGTGCCAGCAGACCCTCGGACAGGGCAACCTACGAGCAGTACTTC.

The chain joins TRBV14 to TRBJ2-5, with TRBD1 as a possible D gene (6 bases). Germline lookup yields CDR1 SGHDN and CDR2 FVKESK. This CDR3 region has 14 residues. Trimming removed 4 bases from V and 4 bases from J, with 13 bases in between. The CDR3 sequence: CASSLTGTPETQYF. The CDR3 DNA sequence: TGTGCCAGCAGCCTTACAGGGACGCCAGAGACCCAGTACTTC.

In its sample, this clone was seen a few times. The chain couples TRBV18 to TRBJ1-5; possible D gene TRBD1, 6 bases. The V and J ends lost 6 bases and 2 bases respectively, with 14 bases between them. The CDR3 has 15 amino acids. The germline CDR1 and CDR2 sequences are KGHSH and LQKENI. The CDR3 loop reads CASSPGGAGNQPQHF. In DNA, the CDR3 is TGTGCCAGCTCCCCTGGGGGCGCAGGCAATCAGCCCCAGCATTTT.

This clone was detected only once. The rearrangement uses TRBV4-3 and TRBJ1-1, with 7 bases identical to TRBD1. The CDR3 extends over 13 amino acids. The V gene end was trimmed by 4 bases and the J gene end by 3 bases; junction bases not matched to a gene: 2. Germline values: CDR1 LGHNA, CDR2 YSLEER. Here the CDR3 reads CASSRTGDTEAFF. The CDR3 nucleotides read TGCGCCAGCAGCCGGACAGGAGACACTGAAGCTTTCTTT.

The chain has TRBV5-5 and TRBJ1-5; TRBD1 agrees at 7 bases. V dropped 2 bases and J dropped 0; count of bases not matched to a gene: 8. Germline lookup yields CDR1 SGHKS and CDR2 YYEKEE (reference sequence). The length of the CDR3 is 17 residues. The CDR3 bases are TGTGCCAGCAGCTTTGGGGACAGAAGTTATAGCAATCAGCCCCAGCATTTT. Translation gives CASSFGDRSYSNQPQHF.

V usage is TRBV10-3 and J usage is TRBJ2-1, with TRBD2 identical over 12 bases. The V gene end was trimmed by 4 bases and the J gene end by 8 bases; junction bases not matched to a gene: 6. Germline loops: CDR1 ENHRY, CDR2 SYGVKD. The CDR3 spans 15 residues. The CDR3 sequence is CAISGSGLAGYEQFF. The CDR3 DNA reads as TGTGCCATCAGTGGGTCAGGACTAGCGGGGTATGAGCAGTTCTTC.

The gene calls are TRBV9 and TRBJ1-6, with TRBD1 identical over 9 bases. This CDR3 has 15 residues. Unmatched junction bases numbered 6, after V lost 2 bases and J lost 9 bases. CDR1 SGDLS and CDR2 YYNGEE come from the germline V gene. Written as DNA, the CDR3 is TGTGCCAGCAGCGTGGCGGGACAGGGCACTTCACCCCTCCACTTT. This sequence encodes CASSVAGQGTSPLHF.

This chain connects TRBV25-1 to TRBJ2-7, with a weak D call TRBD2 (6 bases). V was pared by 8 bases and J by 7 bases, with 12 bases between. The CDR3 covers 11 residues. CDR1 is MGHDK and CDR2 is SYGVNS in the germline V gene. The CDR3 reads CASSLGREQYF. The CDR3 bases are TGTGCCAGCTCCCTGGGGAGGGAGCAGTACTTC.

This chain connects TRBV5-1 to TRBJ1-1, with D hard to call. Germline-derived CDR1 and CDR2 are SGHRS and YFSETQ. V gave up 0 bases and J gave up 3 bases, with 6 bases separating them. This CDR3 is 13 amino acids long. The CDR3 reads CASSLGLDTEAFF. Written as DNA, the CDR3 is TGCGCCAGCAGCTTGGGGCTGGACACTGAAGCTTTCTTT. The whole variable domain, remainder taken from reference TRBV5-1 and TRBJ1-1, is KAGVTQTPRYLIKTRGQQVTLSCSPISGHRSVSWYQQTPGQGLQFLFEYFSETQRNKGNFPGRFSGRQFSNSRSEMNVSTLELGDSALYLCASSLGLDTEAFFGQGTRLTVV.

The J gene is TRBJ2-1, the V gene TRBV9; D is ambiguous. The V and J ends lost 4 bases and 9 bases respectively, with 17 bases between them. Germline lookup yields CDR1 SGDLS and CDR2 YYNGEE. This CDR3 spans 14 amino acids. CDR3 DNA: TGTGCCAGCAGCCTAAACGGAGTCGTCGGTGAGCAGTTCTTC. This gives the protein CASSLNGVVGEQFF. The complete variable domain, with remaining parts taken from reference TRBV9 and TRBJ2-1, reads DSGVTQTPKHLITATGQRVTLRCSPRSGDLSVYWYQQSLDQGLQFLIQYYNGEERAKGNILERFSAQQFPDLHSELNLSSLELGDSALYFCASSLNGVVGEQFFGPGTRLTVL.

The chain joins TRBV12-3 or TRBV12-4 to TRBJ1-2; D is uncertain. This CDR3 has 13 amino acids. Trimming took off 3 bases at V and 0 bases at J, with 5 bases between the two ends. CDR3 loop: CASSLQTNYGYTF. CDR3 in DNA: TGTGCCAGCAGTTTGCAGACTAACTATGGCTACACCTTC.